The sequence of this T cell receptor (beta chain) was determined in a study of blood T cells in healthy people across ages. Sample-barcoded 5' priming and a J-beta primer mix drove a second PCR of roughly 6 to 12 cycles. The authors tagged each cDNA molecule using a template-switch adaptor with 12 random nucleotides. TCRdb ran MiXCR on the 5' RACE reads and lists one entry per CDR3 protein. Of about 650,000 distinct CDR3 sequences detected, under 65% appear once; the ten largest clones hold approximately 13%. This clonotype was detected ten times or more. Its cognate antigen is unknown. Study findings and constraints: One million T cells yielded diversity estimates that were considered underestimates. Nothing was known about donor CMV status, and this possibly confounded expanded clonotype changes.

About 9.6 milliliters of peripheral blood were drawn from each donor into EDTA-treated tubes. Trimming shortened V by 4 bases and J by 0 bases, and 7 bases separated the two germline ends. CDR1 is MDHEN and CDR2 is SYDVKM in the germline V gene. The CDR3 runs 14 residues. Sequenced sample: blood. The clonotype comes from a woman older than 75 in good health. The chain employs TRBV28 and TRBJ2-1; D gene uncertain. The CDR3 loop reads CASSSLSSYNEQFF. The CDR3 nucleotides are TGTGCCAGCAGTTCTCTCAGCTCCTACAATGAGCAGTTCTTC.